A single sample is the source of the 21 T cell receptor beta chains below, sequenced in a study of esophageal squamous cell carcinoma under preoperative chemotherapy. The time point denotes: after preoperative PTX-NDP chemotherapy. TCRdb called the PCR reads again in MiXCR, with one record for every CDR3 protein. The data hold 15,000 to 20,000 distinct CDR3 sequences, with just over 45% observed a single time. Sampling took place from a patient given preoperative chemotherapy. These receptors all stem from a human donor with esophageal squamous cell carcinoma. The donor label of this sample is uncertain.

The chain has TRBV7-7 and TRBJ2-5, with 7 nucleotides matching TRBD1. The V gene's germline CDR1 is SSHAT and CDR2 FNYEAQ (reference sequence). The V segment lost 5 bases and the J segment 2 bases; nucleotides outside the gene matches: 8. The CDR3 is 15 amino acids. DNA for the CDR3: TGTGCCAGCAGCCTAAATTCGGGACAGCAAGAGACCCAGTACTTC. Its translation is CASSLNSGQQETQYF.

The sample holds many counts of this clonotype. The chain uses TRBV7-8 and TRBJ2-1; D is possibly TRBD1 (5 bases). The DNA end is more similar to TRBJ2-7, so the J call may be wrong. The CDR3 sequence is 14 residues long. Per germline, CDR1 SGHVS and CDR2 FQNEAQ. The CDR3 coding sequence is TGTGCCAGCAGCCAACGACAGATTTCCTACGAGCAGTACTTC. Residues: CASSQRQISYEQYF.

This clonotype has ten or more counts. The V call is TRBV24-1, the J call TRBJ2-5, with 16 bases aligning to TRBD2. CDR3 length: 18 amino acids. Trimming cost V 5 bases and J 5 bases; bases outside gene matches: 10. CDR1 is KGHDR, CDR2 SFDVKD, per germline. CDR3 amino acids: CATSVGTSGRGAWETQYF. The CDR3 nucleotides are TGTGCCACCAGTGTTGGGACTAGCGGGAGGGGGGCGTGGGAGACCCAGTACTTC.

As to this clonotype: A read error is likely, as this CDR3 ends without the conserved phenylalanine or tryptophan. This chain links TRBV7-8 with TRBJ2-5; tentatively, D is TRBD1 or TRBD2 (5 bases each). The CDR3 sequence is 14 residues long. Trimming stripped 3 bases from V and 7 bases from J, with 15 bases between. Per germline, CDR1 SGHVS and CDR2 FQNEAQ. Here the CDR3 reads CASSLGVGRATQYS. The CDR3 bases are TGTGCCAGCAGCTTGGGGGTTGGGCGAGCGACCCAGTACTCG.

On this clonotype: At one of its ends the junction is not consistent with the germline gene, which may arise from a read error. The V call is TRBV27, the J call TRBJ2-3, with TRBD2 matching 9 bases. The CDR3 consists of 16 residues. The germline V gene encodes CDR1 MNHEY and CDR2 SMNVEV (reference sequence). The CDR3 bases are TGTGCCAGCGCGGGTAGCGGGGGCCGCGACCAAGAGACCCAGTACTTT. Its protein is CASAGSGGRDQETQYF.

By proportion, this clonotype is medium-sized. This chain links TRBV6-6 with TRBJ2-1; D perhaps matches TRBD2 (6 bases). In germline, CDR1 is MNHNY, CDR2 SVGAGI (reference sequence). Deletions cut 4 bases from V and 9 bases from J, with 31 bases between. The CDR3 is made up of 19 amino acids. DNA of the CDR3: TGTGCCAGCAGTTTTGACACGTTCGGGACTCTCAAAGGCAATGGTGAGCAGTTCTTC. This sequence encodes CASSFDTFGTLKGNGEQFF.

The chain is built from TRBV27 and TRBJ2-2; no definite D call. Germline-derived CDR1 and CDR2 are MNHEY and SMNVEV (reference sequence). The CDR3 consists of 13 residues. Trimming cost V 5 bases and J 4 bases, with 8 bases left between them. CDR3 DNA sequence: TGTGCCAGCAGTAGAGAATTCACCGGGGAGCTGTTTTTT. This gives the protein CASSREFTGELFF.

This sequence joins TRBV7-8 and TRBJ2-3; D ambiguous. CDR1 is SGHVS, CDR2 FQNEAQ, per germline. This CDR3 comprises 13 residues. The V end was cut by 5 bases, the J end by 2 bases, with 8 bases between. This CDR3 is CASSPLATDTQYF. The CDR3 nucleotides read TGTGCCAGCAGCCCATTGGCCACAGATACGCAGTATTTT.

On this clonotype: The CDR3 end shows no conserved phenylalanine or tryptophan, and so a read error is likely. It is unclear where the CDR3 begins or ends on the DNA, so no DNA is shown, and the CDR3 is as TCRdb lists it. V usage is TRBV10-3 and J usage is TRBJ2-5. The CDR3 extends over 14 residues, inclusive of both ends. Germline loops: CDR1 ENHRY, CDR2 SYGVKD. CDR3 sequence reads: CAIGGSAFGETRLS.

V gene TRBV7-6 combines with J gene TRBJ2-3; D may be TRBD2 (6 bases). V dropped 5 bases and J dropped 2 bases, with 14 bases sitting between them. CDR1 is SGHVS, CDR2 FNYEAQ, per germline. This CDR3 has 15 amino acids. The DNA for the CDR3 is TGTGCCAGCAGCCGGTACGGGACTGACACAGATACGCAGTATTTT. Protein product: CASSRYGTDTDTQYF.

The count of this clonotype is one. CDR3 loop: CASSRGGGLWTKDTQYF. The CDR3 nucleotides are TGTGCCAGCAGCCGCGGGGGTGGGCTTTGGACCAAAGATACGCAGTATTTT. The chain combines TRBV7-9 with TRBJ2-3, with TRBD2 matching over 7 bases. Germline trimming cut 5 bases from V and 5 bases from J; bases unmatched to any gene: 16. CDR3 size: 17 residues. Germline-derived CDR1 and CDR2 are SEHNR and FQNEAQ (reference sequence). The full variable domain, its missing parts supplied by reference TRBV7-9 and TRBJ2-3, is DTGVSQNPRHKITKRGQNVTFRCDPISEHNRLYWYRQTLGQGPEFLTYFQNEAQLEKSRLLSDRFSAERPKGSFSTLEIQRTEQGDSAMYLCASSRGGGLWTKDTQYFGPGTRLTVL.

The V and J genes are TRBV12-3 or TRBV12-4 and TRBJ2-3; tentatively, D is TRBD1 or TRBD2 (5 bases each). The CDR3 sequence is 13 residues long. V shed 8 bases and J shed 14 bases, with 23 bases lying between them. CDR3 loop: CASRSANTGALYF. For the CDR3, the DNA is TGTGCCAGCCGGTCCGCGAACACCGGGGCGCTGTATTTT.

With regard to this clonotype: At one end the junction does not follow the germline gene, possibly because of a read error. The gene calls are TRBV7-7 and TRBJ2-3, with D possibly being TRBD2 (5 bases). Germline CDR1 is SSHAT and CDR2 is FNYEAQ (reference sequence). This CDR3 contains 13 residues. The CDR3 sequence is CASSLASGNTQYF. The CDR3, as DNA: TGTGCTAGCAGCTTAGCGTCCGGGAATACGCAGTATTTT.

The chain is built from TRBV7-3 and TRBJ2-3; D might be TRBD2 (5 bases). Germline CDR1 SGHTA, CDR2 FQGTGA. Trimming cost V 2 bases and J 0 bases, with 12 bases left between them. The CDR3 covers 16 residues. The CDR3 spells CASSLVSGSSTDTQYF. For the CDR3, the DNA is TGTGCCAGCAGCTTAGTCAGCGGTTCAAGCACAGATACGCAGTATTTT.

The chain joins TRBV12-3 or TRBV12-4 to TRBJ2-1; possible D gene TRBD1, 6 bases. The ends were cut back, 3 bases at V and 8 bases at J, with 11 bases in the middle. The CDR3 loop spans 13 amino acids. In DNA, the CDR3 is TGTGCCAGCAGTTTGGCCCAGGGGCATGAGCAGTTCTTC. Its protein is CASSLAQGHEQFF.

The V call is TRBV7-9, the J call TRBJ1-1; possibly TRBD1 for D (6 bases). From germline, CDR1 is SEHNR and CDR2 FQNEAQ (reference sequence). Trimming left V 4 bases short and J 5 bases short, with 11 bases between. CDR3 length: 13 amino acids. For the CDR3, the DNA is TGTGCCAGCAGCTCGACACAGGGAACTGAAGCTTTCTTT. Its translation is CASSSTQGTEAFF.

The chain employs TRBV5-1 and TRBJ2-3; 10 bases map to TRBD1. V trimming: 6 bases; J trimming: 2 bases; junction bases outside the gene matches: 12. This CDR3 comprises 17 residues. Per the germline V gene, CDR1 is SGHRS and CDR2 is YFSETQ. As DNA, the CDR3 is TGCGCCAGCAACACTTGGCGGGACAGGGGACTCACAGATACGCAGTATTTT. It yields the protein CASNTWRDRGLTDTQYF.

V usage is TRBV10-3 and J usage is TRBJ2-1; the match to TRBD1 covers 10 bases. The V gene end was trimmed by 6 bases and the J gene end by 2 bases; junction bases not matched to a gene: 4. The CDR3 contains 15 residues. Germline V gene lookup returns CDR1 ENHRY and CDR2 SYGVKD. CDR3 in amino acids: CAIRGGTGAYNEQFF. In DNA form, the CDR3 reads TGTGCCATCAGGGGAGGGACAGGGGCCTACAATGAGCAGTTCTTC.

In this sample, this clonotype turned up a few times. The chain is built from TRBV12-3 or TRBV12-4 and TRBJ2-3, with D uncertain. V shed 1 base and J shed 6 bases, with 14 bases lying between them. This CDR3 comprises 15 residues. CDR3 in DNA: TGTGCCAGCAGTTTAGTGGAACCACTCGGGGATACGCAGTATTTT. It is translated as CASSLVEPLGDTQYF.

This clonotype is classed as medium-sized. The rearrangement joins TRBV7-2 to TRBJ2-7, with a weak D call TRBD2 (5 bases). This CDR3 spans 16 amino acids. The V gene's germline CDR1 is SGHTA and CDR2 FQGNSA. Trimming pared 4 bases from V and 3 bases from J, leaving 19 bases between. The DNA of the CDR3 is TGTGCCAGCAGCTCCAGCTTGAGGGCTCCAATCTACGAGCAGTACTTC. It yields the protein CASSSSLRAPIYEQYF.

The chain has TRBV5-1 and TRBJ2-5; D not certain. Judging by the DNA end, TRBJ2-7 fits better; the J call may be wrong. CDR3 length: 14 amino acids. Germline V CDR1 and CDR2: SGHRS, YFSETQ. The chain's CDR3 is CASSLAGNSYEQYF. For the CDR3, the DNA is TGCGCCAGCAGCTTGGCTGGGAATTCCTACGAGCAGTACTTC.